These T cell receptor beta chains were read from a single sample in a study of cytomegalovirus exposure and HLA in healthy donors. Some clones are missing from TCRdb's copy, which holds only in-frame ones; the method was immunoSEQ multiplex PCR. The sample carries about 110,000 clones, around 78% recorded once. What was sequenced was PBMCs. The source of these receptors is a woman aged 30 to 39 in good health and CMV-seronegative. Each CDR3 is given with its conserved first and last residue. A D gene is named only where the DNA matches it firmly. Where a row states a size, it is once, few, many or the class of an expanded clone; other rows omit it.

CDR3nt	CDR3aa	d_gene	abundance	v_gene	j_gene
TGTGCCAGCAGAGGTAGCGGGGCGGGCACAGATACGCAGTATTTT	CASRGSGAGTDTQYF	TRBD2	NA	TRBV6-5	TRBJ2-3
TGTGCCAGCAGCGACATAGGGGATCGCTACAATGAGCAGTTCTTC	CASSDIGDRYNEQFF	NA	NA	TRBV7-3	TRBJ2-1
TGTGCCAGCCGACTAGCGGGAGGATCCTACGAGCAGTACTTC	CASRLAGGSYEQYF	TRBD2	NA	TRBV27	TRBJ2-7
TGCGCCAGCAGCCAAGAACCCATGGGGGCAGGGGACTATGGCTACACCTTC	CASSQEPMGAGDYGYTF	NA	NA	TRBV4-3	TRBJ1-2
TGTGCCAGCAGCCAAGAGAAGTCCGGGGGTCGGTGGGAGCAGTACTTC	CASSQEKSGGRWEQYF	NA	once	TRBV7-9	TRBJ2-7
TGCAGCGTTGGGAGGGGCGAAGAGACCCAGTACTTC	CSVGRGEETQYF	NA	NA	TRBV29-1	TRBJ2-5
TGTGCCAGTAGTCCCGGGACTAGCGGGATTAACGAGCAGTACTTC	CASSPGTSGINEQYF	TRBD2	NA	TRBV19	TRBJ2-7
TGCGCCAGCAGCGGGACAGGGCTAAACACTGAAGCTTTCTTT	CASSGTGLNTEAFF	TRBD1	NA	TRBV5-1	TRBJ1-1
TGTGCCTGGAGTCGGGGACTGGATGAAGCTTTCTTT	CAWSRGLDEAFF	NA	few	TRBV30	TRBJ1-1
TGTGCCAGCAGCTTTACAGCTAACACTGAAGCTTTCTTT	CASSFTANTEAFF	NA	NA	TRBV7-9	TRBJ1-1
TGTGCCAGCAGTTTACTCACAGGGAACAAAGAGACCCAGTACTTC	CASSLLTGNKETQYF	NA	NA	TRBV28	TRBJ2-5
TGTGCCAGCAAACCCGGACAGTACGGAAATGAAAAACTGTTTTTT	CASKPGQYGNEKLFF	NA	NA	TRBV6-5	TRBJ1-4
TGTGCCAGTAGTTTTCGGGATGGCAATCAGCCCCAGCATTTT	CASSFRDGNQPQHF	NA	NA	TRBV19	TRBJ1-5
TGTGCCAGCACTCGGAGCGGGGGTACCGGGGAGCTGTTTTTT	CASTRSGGTGELFF	TRBD2	few	TRBV2	TRBJ2-2